A single sample gave rise to the 10 T cell receptor beta chains below, sequenced in a study of blood T cell repertoires in COVID-19 (dated by TCRdb to about 2020). Library method: the immunoSEQ multiplex PCR assay. TCRdb limited this immuneACCESS table to in-frame rearrangements with V and J called. A share of clones is missing; checked studies link under half to unresolved V genes, and the rest is unexplained. The sample table shows about 240,000 clones, and approximately 86% are seen once. The ten largest clones take up about 3.5% of the sample. The sample consisted of PBMCs or T cells enriched from blood (not recorded which). All receptors come from a woman in her thirties or forties with acute COVID-19.

This clone was detected once. Other nucleotide sequences from this sample produce the same CDR3. The J gene is TRBJ2-2, the V gene TRBV5-1; the D is unclear. CDR3 length: 13 residues. V shed 0 bases and J shed 6 bases, with 6 bases lying between them. Germline lookup yields CDR1 SGHRS and CDR2 YFSETQ. The CDR3 loop reads CASSLGLPGELFF. The CDR3, as DNA: TGCGCCAGCAGCTTGGGACTCCCCGGGGAGCTGTTTTTT.

This clone was found a few times. This chain connects TRBV27 to TRBJ1-2; 8 bases map to TRBD1. The V and J ends lost 4 bases and 2 bases, in that order; junction bases with no gene match: 0. Germline CDR1 is MNHEY and CDR2 is SMNVEV (reference sequence). The CDR3 consists of 13 residues. CDR3 residues: CASSWTGNYGYTF. The CDR3 DNA follows: TGTGCCAGCAGTTGGACAGGGAACTATGGCTACACCTTC.

The chain recombines TRBV27 with TRBJ2-1; TRBD2 matches at 9 bases. The junction had 13 bases not matched to a gene; V was cut back by 5 bases and J by 8 bases. This CDR3 contains 16 residues. Germline CDR1 MNHEY, CDR2 SMNVEV (reference sequence). CDR3 bases: TGTGCCAGCAGTCCGCCTGGCGGGAGGGCCGAGGATGAGCAGTTCTTC. This codes for CASSPPGGRAEDEQFF.

V is TRBV27 and J is TRBJ2-2; 13 bases match TRBD2. This CDR3 region has 14 residues. The germline V gene encodes CDR1 MNHEY and CDR2 SMNVEV (reference sequence). Trimming cost V 6 bases and J 6 bases; bases outside gene matches: 1. DNA of the CDR3: TGTGCCAGCAGGACTAGCGGGAGGTCCGGGGAGCTGTTTTTT. This codes for CASRTSGRSGELFF.

The rearrangement joins TRBV6-1 to TRBJ2-5; 9 bases align to TRBD2. Germline V gene sequence: CDR1 MNHNS, CDR2 SASEGT. Trimming took 3 bases from V and 5 from J; bases not matched to a gene: 7. The CDR3 consists of 15 residues. The DNA for the CDR3 is TGTGCCAGCAGTGAGATTAGCGGGAGCGGTGAGACCCAGTACTTC. Encoded protein: CASSEISGSGETQYF.

J is TRBJ2-2 and V is TRBV12-5, with 7 positions matching TRBD1. The CDR3 is 13 residues long. Trimming at V came to 4 bases and at J to 5 bases, leaving 1 base not matched to a gene. Per the germline V gene, CDR1 is LGHNT and CDR2 is FRNRAP. CDR3 protein: CASGSRGTGELFF. CDR3 coding DNA: TGTGCTAGTGGTTCCAGGGGGACCGGGGAGCTGTTTTTT.

This clone was seen only once. V usage is TRBV25-1 and J usage is TRBJ1-5; 9 bases match TRBD1. With 2 bases clipped from V and 1 base from J, the junction kept 0 bases outside the gene matches. CDR1 is MGHDK, CDR2 SYGVNS, per germline. This CDR3 has 15 amino acids. CDR3 sequence: CASSEDRGSNQPQHF. CDR3 nucleotides: TGTGCCAGCAGTGAAGACAGGGGGAGCAATCAGCCCCAGCATTTT.

The V call is TRBV21-1, the J call TRBJ2-5; the table's D call TRBD2 went unverified against the DNA. TRBV21-1 is a recognized pseudogene. This CDR3 spans 17 amino acids. CDR3 sequence (DNA): TGTGCCAGCAGCAAAAGAAAGCCGAGGGCAGTCCAAGAGACCCAGTACTTC. Its translation: CASSKRKPRAVQETQYF.

Points on this clone: Within the sample, other DNA sequences also encode this same CDR3. The chain recombines TRBV18 with TRBJ2-1, with a tentative D call TRBD2 (6 bases). The V end was cut by 3 bases, the J end by 5 bases, with 8 bases between. This CDR3 spans 13 amino acids. The germline CDR1 and CDR2 sequences are KGHSH and LQKENI. The CDR3 sequence is CASSPGGNNEQFF. Written as DNA, the CDR3 is TGTGCCAGCTCACCTGGCGGGAACAATGAGCAGTTCTTC.

The chain links TRBV12-3 or TRBV12-4 to TRBJ2-3; D unresolved. Trimming shortened V by 2 bases and J by 2 bases, and 5 bases separated the two germline ends. The CDR3 has 13 residues. The CDR3 region has the DNA TGTGCCAGCAGTTTACTAAACACAGATACGCAGTATTTT. Protein: CASSLLNTDTQYF.